These T cell receptor beta chains were read from a single sample in a study of regulatory T cells in long-lasting Graves disease. TCRdb fed the multiplex PCR reads into MiXCR, producing one record per CDR3 protein. The table has 300,000 to 400,000 distinct CDR3 sequences, 16% seen once; the top ten hold 25% to 30%. This sample was also put to use in a study of T cells in Graves' hyperthyroidism and ophthalmopathy.

Sequencing used peripheral blood mononuclear cells (PBMCs), obtained at new diagnosis, from a patient treated with antithyroid drugs. Source of these receptors: a man aged 40-49 years with Graves disease. Both conserved end residues are part of each CDR3. The order of the fields is clone size, D gene, V gene, J gene, CDR3 DNA, CDR3 protein. The D gene is left open where the match is weak. Only part of the rows carry a size: once, few, many, or a class if the clone is expanded.

clone size: .; D gene: .; V gene: TRBV2; J gene: TRBJ1-4; CDR3 DNA: TGTGCCGGCAGTGACGGCCCTTCTAATGAAAAACTGTTTTTT; CDR3 protein: CAGSDGPSNEKLFF
clone size: .; D gene: TRBD1; V gene: TRBV10-3; J gene: TRBJ1-1; CDR3 DNA: TGTGCCACGCACAGGGACAGCCACGGGGGCACTGAAGCTTTCTTT; CDR3 protein: CATHRDSHGGTEAFF
clone size: once; D gene: .; V gene: TRBV6-2/TRBV6-3; J gene: TRBJ1-5; CDR3 DNA: TGTGCCAGCAGTTACAGGGGAGGCCCCCAGCCCCAGCATTTT; CDR3 protein: CASSYRGGPQPQHF
clone size: .; D gene: TRBD1; V gene: TRBV2; J gene: TRBJ1-3; CDR3 DNA: TGTGCCAGCAGGAAGACAGGGAGCTCTGGAAACACCATATATTTT; CDR3 protein: CASRKTGSSGNTIYF
clone size: .; D gene: .; V gene: TRBV10-3; J gene: TRBJ1-2; CDR3 DNA: TGTGCCATCAGTGAACTCGGATCTAATGGCTACACCTTC; CDR3 protein: CAISELGSNGYTF
clone size: .; D gene: .; V gene: TRBV2; J gene: TRBJ1-2; CDR3 DNA: TGTGCCAGCAGAACAGGGAGAGGCTACACCTTC; CDR3 protein: CASRTGRGYTF
clone size: many; D gene: TRBD1; V gene: TRBV6-1; J gene: TRBJ2-5; CDR3 DNA: TGTGCCAGCAGTACCCGACAGGGTCTTGGCGAGACCCAGTACTTC; CDR3 protein: CASSTRQGLGETQYF
clone size: .; D gene: TRBD2; V gene: TRBV12-5; J gene: TRBJ2-5; CDR3 DNA: TGTGCTAGTGGTTCCACGGGACTAGCGAGGTCCCAGTACTTC; CDR3 protein: CASGSTGLARSQYF
clone size: many; D gene: TRBD2; V gene: TRBV29-1; J gene: TRBJ2-1; CDR3 DNA: TGCAGCGTTGAAGAGGGCAGCGGGGGGTGGATCAATGAGCAGTTCTTC; CDR3 protein: CSVEEGSGGWINEQFF
clone size: many; D gene: .; V gene: TRBV2; J gene: TRBJ1-1; CDR3 DNA: TGTGCCAGCAAGAGGGGCGCTGAAGCTTTCTTT; CDR3 protein: CASKRGAEAFF
clone size: many; D gene: .; V gene: TRBV28; J gene: TRBJ2-1; CDR3 DNA: TGTGCCAGCAGGCTAGCTAAATATGAGCAGTTCTTC; CDR3 protein: CASRLAKYEQFF
clone size: few; D gene: .; V gene: TRBV27; J gene: TRBJ2-2; CDR3 DNA: TGTGCCAGCAGTTTGGCGGGGTTCGGAGGCACCGGGGAGCTGTTTTTT; CDR3 protein: CASSLAGFGGTGELFF
clone size: many; D gene: TRBD2; V gene: TRBV4-1; J gene: TRBJ2-7; CDR3 DNA: TGCGCCAGCAGCCATCCCGGGACTAGCGCCTACGAGCAGTACTTC; CDR3 protein: CASSHPGTSAYEQYF
clone size: many; D gene: .; V gene: TRBV12-3/TRBV12-4; J gene: TRBJ1-2; CDR3 DNA: TGTGCCAGCAGTTTCGGCAGGGTGTATGGCTACACCTTC; CDR3 protein: CASSFGRVYGYTF
clone size: many; D gene: .; V gene: TRBV30; J gene: TRBJ2-2; CDR3 DNA: TGTGCCTGGAGTCTGTGGATTGAGTCCGGGGAGCTGTTTTTT; CDR3 protein: CAWSLWIESGELFF
clone size: few; D gene: .; V gene: TRBV30; J gene: TRBJ2-7; CDR3 DNA: TGTGCCTGGAGCAGGGGAGACCTCTACGAGCAGTACTTC; CDR3 protein: CAWSRGDLYEQYF
clone size: .; D gene: TRBD1; V gene: TRBV11-2; J gene: TRBJ1-2; CDR3 DNA: TGTGCCAGCAGCGCCTTTGCAGGGGGCTATGGCTACACCTTC; CDR3 protein: CASSAFAGGYGYTF
clone size: few; D gene: .; V gene: TRBV6-5; J gene: TRBJ2-7; CDR3 DNA: TGTGCCAGCAGTTCCACCCATGTGGCGACAGCTCAGTACTTC; CDR3 protein: CASSSTHVATAQYF
clone size: few; D gene: .; V gene: TRBV9; J gene: TRBJ2-3; CDR3 DNA: TGTGCCAGCAGCGTAGAATACGGGGCGGCGAGGGGGGGCACAGATACGCAGTATTTT; CDR3 protein: CASSVEYGAARGGTDTQYF
clone size: .; D gene: .; V gene: TRBV12-3/TRBV12-4; J gene: TRBJ2-7; CDR3 DNA: TGTGCCAGCAGTTTGGGGCAGAACTACGAGCGGTACTTC; CDR3 protein: CASSLGQNYERYF
clone size: many; D gene: .; V gene: TRBV14; J gene: TRBJ2-1; CDR3 DNA: TGTGCCAGCAGCCCTACTTTTGACTGGGGGGACAATGAGCAGTTCTTC; CDR3 protein: CASSPTFDWGDNEQFF
clone size: many; D gene: .; V gene: TRBV6-5; J gene: TRBJ2-7; CDR3 DNA: TGTGCCAGCAGTTACGGGAAGGGGTCCTCCTACGAGCAGTACTTC; CDR3 protein: CASSYGKGSSYEQYF
clone size: many; D gene: .; V gene: TRBV18; J gene: TRBJ2-5; CDR3 DNA: TGTGCCAGCTCACCGGGGCGGCACCGACAAGAGACCCAGTACTTC; CDR3 protein: CASSPGRHRQETQYF
clone size: few; D gene: TRBD2; V gene: TRBV19; J gene: TRBJ2-1; CDR3 DNA: TGTGCCAGTAGTATAAGGTCCGCTGGCGGGGGAGTGTCAGTTGAGCAGTTCTTC; CDR3 protein: CASSIRSAGGGVSVEQFF